One sample yielded the 17 T cell receptor beta chains listed below, sequenced in a study of PD-1 blockade in classical Hodgkin lymphoma (TCRdb year 2020). The time point label corresponds to: cycle 1 day 1 (C1D1), immediately before nivolumab initiation. All trial patients had relapsed after autologous stem cell transplantation, with cohorts A, B and C differing in prior brentuximab vedotin exposure. The library relied on the immunoSEQ multiplex PCR assay. TCRdb took over this immuneACCESS table, retaining in-frame rearrangements with V and J assigned. Such tables are incomplete; in checked studies, under half of the missing clones stem from an unresolved V gene, and the remainder is unexplained. In this sample the table shows fewer than 50,000 clones, around nine tenths of which occur a single time. The top ten constitute about 8.9% of the sample. Sequencing used peripheral blood mononuclear cells (PBMCs), obtained at baseline. The receptors originated from a human donor with classical Hodgkin lymphoma.

The genes are TRBV5-8 and TRBJ2-5; perhaps TRBD1 as D (7 bases). CDR1 is SGHTS, CDR2 YDEGEE, per germline. Trimming removed 5 bases at V and 0 bases at J, with 11 bases between. This CDR3 is built from 14 residues. CDR3 coding DNA: TGTGCCAGCAGTCGGGGGACAGACCAAGAGACCCAGTACTTC. Protein: CASSRGTDQETQYF.

The chain recombines TRBV29-1 with TRBJ2-7, with D uncertain. CDR1 is SQVTM and CDR2 is ANQGSEA in the germline V gene. Trimming removed 4 bases from V and 0 bases from J, with 7 bases in between. The CDR3 runs 12 residues. The CDR3, as DNA: TGCAGCGTTGCGGTCGGCTCCTACGAGCAGTACTTC. Its translation is CSVAVGSYEQYF.

V and J are TRBV27 and TRBJ2-2; 11 positions match TRBD1. After removal of 5 bases from V and 5 bases from J, the junction contained 4 bases not matched to a gene. CDR1 MNHEY and CDR2 SMNVEV come from the germline V gene (reference sequence). The CDR3 spans 15 residues. CDR3 sequence: CASSPWDRGTGELFF. The CDR3 DNA reads as TGTGCCAGCAGTCCCTGGGACAGGGGGACCGGGGAGCTGTTTTTT.

The rearrangement links TRBV28 to TRBJ2-1, with 13 bases lining up with TRBD2. This CDR3 is built from 19 residues. The V gene end was trimmed by 3 bases and the J gene end by 8 bases; junction bases not matched to a gene: 16. CDR1 is MDHEN, CDR2 SYDVKM, per germline. CDR3 amino acids: CASSFNKGTGTSGTYEQFF. In DNA, the CDR3 is TGTGCCAGCAGTTTCAATAAGGGGACCGGGACTAGCGGGACGTATGAGCAGTTCTTC.

This clone was recorded a few times. The rearrangement uses TRBV7-2 and TRBJ1-2, with 7 bases fitting TRBD1. Germline V CDR1 and CDR2: SGHTA, FQGNSA. Germline trimming cut 2 bases from V and 5 bases from J; bases unmatched to any gene: 5. The CDR3 length is 14 residues. The CDR3 is CASSLLGGSYGYTF. DNA for the CDR3: TGTGCCAGCAGCTTATTAGGGGGCAGTTATGGCTACACCTTC.

The chain uses TRBV4-2 and TRBJ2-5; 9 bases line up with TRBD2. The ends lost 4 bases at V and 4 bases at J; junction bases unmatched: 10. CDR1 is LGHNA, CDR2 YNFKEQ, per germline. The CDR3 runs 16 residues. In DNA form, the CDR3 reads TGTGCCAGCAGCCGAATTAGCGGGAGTGGTGGAGAGACCCAGTACTTC. It translates to CASSRISGSGGETQYF.

The CDR3 loop is CASTFGWGGEKLFF. The CDR3 region has the DNA TGTGCCAGCACTTTTGGGTGGGGGGGTGAAAAACTGTTTTTT. The gene calls are TRBV6-6 and TRBJ1-4; weak D call: TRBD1 (5 bases). CDR1 is MNHNY and CDR2 is SVGAGI in the germline V gene (reference sequence). This CDR3 region has 14 residues. Trimming removed 7 bases at V and 7 bases at J, with 16 bases between.

CDR3 in DNA: TGCGCCAGCAGCTTGACAGCTCCTAATGAAAAACTGTTTTTT. Translated, it gives CASSLTAPNEKLFF. This chain joins TRBV5-1 and TRBJ1-4, with D unresolved. CDR1 and CDR2 from the germline V gene are SGHRS and YFSETQ. V was pared by 1 base and J by 3 bases, with 7 bases between. The CDR3 has 14 residues.

This clone appeared a single time. The chain links TRBV7-9 to TRBJ2-7; D is unclear. The CDR3 has 13 residues. Trimming pared 1 base from V and 1 base from J, leaving 5 bases between. The germline CDR1 and CDR2 sequences are SEHNR and FQNEAQ (reference sequence). The DNA for the CDR3 is TGTGCCAGCAGCTTAGGGATTTCCTACGAGCAGTACTTC. As protein: CASSLGISYEQYF.

This chain joins TRBV7-3 and TRBJ2-7; 10 bases are a match to TRBD1. CDR3 length: 15 residues. Trimming cost V 9 bases and J 4 bases; bases outside gene matches: 12. CDR1 SGHTA and CDR2 FQGTGA come from the germline V gene. The DNA of the CDR3 is TGTGCCAGATGTAGCGGACAGGGGGGTAGTTACGAGCAGTACTTC. Encoded protein: CARCSGQGGSYEQYF. The whole variable domain, filled in from reference TRBV7-3 and TRBJ2-7, reads GAGVSQTPSNKVTEKGKYVELRCDPISGHTALYWYRQSLGQGPEFLIYFQGTGAADDSGLPNDRFFAVRPEGSVSTLKIQRTERGDSAVYLCARCSGQGGSYEQYFGPGTRLTVT.

This clone was counted a few times. The J gene is TRBJ1-1, the V gene TRBV5-1; the D is unclear. Germline lookup yields CDR1 SGHRS and CDR2 YFSETQ. The CDR3 spans 17 residues. V was trimmed by 0 bases and J by 0 bases, leaving 15 bases between them. The CDR3 coding sequence is TGCGCCAGCAGCTTGGCCTCCATATTAAATCTGAACACTGAAGCTTTCTTT. Its translation: CASSLASILNLNTEAFF.

CDR3 sequence: CASSLEWTGNTEAFF. In DNA form, the CDR3 reads TGTGCCAGCAGCTTAGAATGGACAGGGAACACTGAAGCTTTCTTT. The chain couples TRBV11-2 to TRBJ1-1; 7 bases are shared with TRBD1. V shed 0 bases, J shed 1 base, and the junction held 2 bases outside the gene matches. This CDR3 has 15 amino acids. The germline CDR1 and CDR2 sequences are SGHAT and FQNNGV.

This clone was observed once. The chain couples TRBV27 to TRBJ2-2; D is uncertain. CDR3 length equals 14 residues. V dropped 2 bases and J dropped 1 base, with 5 bases sitting between them. Germline-derived CDR1 and CDR2 are MNHEY and SMNVEV (reference sequence). The CDR3 sequence is CASSLTLNTGELFF. The CDR3 DNA follows: TGTGCCAGCAGTTTAACACTGAACACCGGGGAGCTGTTTTTT.

Judged by abundance, this clone is medium-sized. V gene TRBV27 combines with J gene TRBJ2-7; no clear D. The CDR3 is 12 residues long. In germline, CDR1 is MNHEY, CDR2 SMNVEV (reference sequence). Trimming removed 8 bases from V and 0 bases from J, with 8 bases in between. This CDR3 reads CASFSSSYEQYF. The CDR3 nucleotides are TGTGCCAGCTTCTCAAGCTCCTACGAGCAGTACTTC.

The V and J genes are TRBV11-2 and TRBJ2-5, with 8 bases identical to TRBD2. V lost 5 bases to trimming and J lost 7 bases; unmatched junction nucleotides: 3. CDR1 is SGHAT and CDR2 is FQNNGV in the germline V gene. There are 12 residues in the CDR3. The CDR3 here is CASSALAGTQYF. CDR3 bases: TGTGCCAGCAGCGCCCTAGCGGGGACCCAGTACTTC.

The CDR3 is CASSSRVNEKLFF. In nucleotides, the CDR3 is TGTGCCAGCAGCTCCCGGGTTAATGAAAAACTGTTTTTT. The chain couples TRBV7-6 to TRBJ1-4, with D unclear. The V end was cut by 4 bases, the J end by 4 bases, with 7 bases between. CDR1 is SGHVS, CDR2 FNYEAQ, per germline. This CDR3 has 13 residues.

V usage is TRBV28 and J usage is TRBJ2-7; no clear D. CDR1 and CDR2 (germline): MDHEN, SYDVKM. Trimming took 3 bases from V and 3 from J, leaving 6 bases between them. The CDR3 is 12 amino acids. Here the CDR3 DNA reads TGTGCCAGCAGTTTTACGTTCTACGAGCAGTACTTC. Residues: CASSFTFYEQYF.